Presented here are 28 T cell receptor beta chains from one specimen sequenced in a study of blood T cell repertoires in COVID-19 (dated by TCRdb to about 2020). The library relied on the immunoSEQ multiplex PCR assay. Drawn from immuneACCESS, this table holds only the in-frame rearrangements with V and J called that TCRdb kept. Clones are partly lost; checked studies trace under half to an unresolved V gene and leave the rest unexplained. The sample table records some 300,000 clones; 88% of these occur just once. The ten biggest clones cover just under 1% of the sample. Sequenced input: PBMCs or T cells enriched from blood (not recorded which). These receptors came from a woman aged 25 to 39 who had recovered from COVID-19.

V and J are TRBV9 and TRBJ2-1; D is undetermined. The CDR3 spans 15 residues. The V gene's germline CDR1 is SGDLS and CDR2 YYNGEE. Trimming shortened V by 0 bases and J by 0 bases, and 7 bases separated the two germline ends. The CDR3 loop reads CASSVGAGSYNEQFF. CDR3 DNA sequence: TGTGCCAGCAGCGTAGGGGCAGGCTCCTACAATGAGCAGTTCTTC.

This clone was observed a few times. The chain combines TRBV7-8 with TRBJ2-1, with 8 nucleotides matching TRBD2. The CDR3 has 15 amino acids. CDR1 and CDR2 (germline): SGHVS, FQNEAQ. Trimming at V came to 6 bases and at J to 6 bases, leaving 10 bases not matched to a gene. In nucleotides, the CDR3 is TGTGCCAGCAGAGCGGGGGTAGCGAGGGTCAATGAGCAGTTCTTC. Its translation is CASRAGVARVNEQFF. The whole variable domain, remainder taken from reference TRBV7-8 and TRBJ2-1, is GAGVSQSPRYKVAKRGQDVALRCDPISGHVSLFWYQQALGQGPEFLTYFQNEAQLDKSGLPSDRFFAERPEGSVSTLKIQRTQQEDSAVYLCASRAGVARVNEQFFGPGTRLTVL.

The rearrangement uses TRBV3-1 (or the pseudogene TRBV3-2) and TRBJ2-1; no clear D. Germline CDR1 and CDR2: LGHDT and YNNKEL (reference sequence). Trimming took off 1 base at V and 9 bases at J, with 7 bases between the two ends. The CDR3 is 12 amino acids. The CDR3: CASSQATSEQFF. DNA of the CDR3: TGTGCCAGCAGCCAAGCCACATCTGAGCAGTTCTTC.

The chain links TRBV28 to TRBJ1-1; TRBD1 matches at 9 bases. Unmatched junction bases numbered 7, after V lost 1 base and J lost 4 bases. The CDR3 length is 16 residues. Looked up from germline, CDR1 is MDHEN and CDR2 is SYDVKM. The CDR3 DNA is TGTGCCAGCAGTTTATCCTGGACAGGGGTCGTCACTGAAGCTTTCTTT. This encodes CASSLSWTGVVTEAFF.

The chain is built from TRBV19 and TRBJ1-1, with unresolved D. This CDR3 region has 12 residues. The V gene lost 6 bases and the J gene lost 4 bases, with 9 bases spanning the gap. Per germline, CDR1 LNHDA and CDR2 SQIVND (reference sequence). The CDR3 DNA sequence: TGTGCCAGTAGCAGGCAGCCCACTGAAGCTTTCTTT. Translation gives CASSRQPTEAFF. The whole variable domain, remainder taken from reference TRBV19 and TRBJ1-1, is DGGITQSPKYLFRKEGQNVTLSCEQNLNHDAMYWYRQDPGQGLRLIYYSQIVNDFQKGDIAEGYSVSREKKESFPLTVTSAQKNPTAFYLCASSRQPTEAFFGQGTRLTVV.

This clone appeared once. The chain recombines TRBV11-2 with TRBJ2-3; the D gene is possibly TRBD2 (6 bases). Germline CDR1 is SGHAT and CDR2 is FQNNGV. The CDR3 totals 17 residues. Trimming cost V 1 base and J 5 bases, with 19 bases left between them. In nucleotides, the CDR3 is TGTGCCAGCAGCTTAGGGGACTCCGTTCTGGGGTTAGATACGCAGTATTTT. Its translation is CASSLGDSVLGLDTQYF.

CDR3 sequence: CASRLGGQGARVNGYTF. CDR3 nucleotides: TGTGCAAGTCGCTTAGGGGGACAGGGGGCGCGGGTGAATGGCTACACCTTC. The chain uses TRBV12-2 and TRBJ1-2; the D call TRBD1 from the table was never checked on the DNA. TRBV12-2 is a documented pseudogene. This CDR3 contains 17 residues.

The rearrangement links TRBV5-4 to TRBJ2-1; 12 nucleotides align to TRBD2. The V gene end was trimmed by 0 bases and the J gene end by 1 base; junction bases not matched to a gene: 5. The CDR3 contains 18 residues. Germline V gene sequence: CDR1 SGHNT, CDR2 YYREEE (reference sequence). The CDR3 reads CASSLAASGRGSYNEQFF. In DNA, the CDR3 is TGTGCCAGCAGCTTGGCCGCTAGCGGGAGGGGGTCCTACAATGAGCAGTTCTTC. The entire variable domain, with the rest obtained from reference TRBV5-4 and TRBJ2-1, is as follows: ETGVTQSPTHLIKTRGQQVTLRCSSQSGHNTVSWYQQALGQGPQFIFQYYREEENGRGNFPPRFSGLQFPNYSSELNVNALELDDSALYLCASSLAASGRGSYNEQFFGPGTRLTVL.

The genes are TRBV2 and TRBJ2-1; 10 nucleotides line up with TRBD1. The CDR3 covers 16 residues. J was trimmed by 9 bases and V by 3 bases; bases with no gene match: 11. CDR1 SNHLY and CDR2 FYNNEI come from the germline V gene. In nucleotides, the CDR3 is TGTGCCAGCAGTGATTGGAAAGGACAGGGGGTTGGTGAGCAGTTCTTC. This gives the protein CASSDWKGQGVGEQFF.

In its sample, this clone was seen once. The CDR3 reads CASSLASHLTLAGGRNEQFF. DNA of the CDR3: TGTGCCAGCAGTTTAGCCTCTCACCTCACTTTAGCGGGAGGCCGCAATGAGCAGTTCTTC. The V gene is TRBV28, the J gene TRBJ2-1, with 10 bases that match TRBD2. This CDR3 comprises 20 residues. J was trimmed by 6 bases and V by 2 bases; bases with no gene match: 19. Germline loops: CDR1 MDHEN, CDR2 SYDVKM.

The V and J genes are TRBV11-3 and TRBJ1-3, with D hard to call. The V gene's germline CDR1 is SGHNT and CDR2 YENEEA. The CDR3 runs to 16 residues. Trimming took 3 bases from V and 0 from J, leaving 12 bases between them. DNA for the CDR3: TGTGCCAGCAGCTTCGCCGCGGCGAGCTCTGGAAACACCATATATTTT. Translating it yields CASSFAAASSGNTIYF.

This clone has only a few counts. The V call is TRBV28, the J call TRBJ1-1, with 8 bases aligning to TRBD1. The CDR3 is 13 amino acids. The germline V gene has CDR1 MDHEN and CDR2 SYDVKM. J gave up 6 bases and V 8 bases, and 8 bases lay outside the gene matches. Here the CDR3 reads CASLGLRGPEAFF. The DNA for the CDR3 is TGTGCCAGCCTGGGGCTCAGGGGGCCTGAAGCTTTCTTT. The full variable domain, in which reference TRBV28 and TRBJ1-1 provide the parts outside the CDR3, is DVKVTQSSRYLVKRTGEKVFLECVQDMDHENMFWYRQDPGLGLRLIYFSYDVKMKEKGDIPEGYSVSREKKERFSLILESASTNQTSMYLCASLGLRGPEAFFGQGTRLTVV.

The chain employs TRBV18 and TRBJ1-3, with 8 bases identical to TRBD1. The CDR3 loop spans 16 amino acids. With 5 bases clipped from V and 0 bases from J, the junction kept 6 bases outside the gene matches. Per the germline V gene, CDR1 is KGHSH and CDR2 is LQKENI. This CDR3 is CASSSGQVHSGNTIYF. The DNA of the CDR3 is TGTGCCAGCTCATCGGGACAGGTCCACTCTGGAAACACCATATATTTT.

V is TRBV5-8 and J is TRBJ1-2, with D hard to call. CDR1 and CDR2 (germline): SGHTS, YDEGEE. The CDR3 loop spans 13 amino acids. The V end was cut by 4 bases, the J end by 0 bases, with 7 bases between. The CDR3 reads CASSPPANYGYTF. CDR3 nucleotides: TGTGCCAGCAGCCCTCCGGCTAACTATGGCTACACCTTC.

J is TRBJ1-2 and V is TRBV4-3; TRBD1 matches 7 bases. V lost 4 bases and J lost 4; bases outside the gene matches: 9. The V gene's germline CDR1 is LGHNA and CDR2 YSLEER. The length of the CDR3 is 15 residues. CDR3: CASSRKDRDPYGYTF. The CDR3 DNA sequence: TGCGCCAGCAGCCGAAAAGACAGGGACCCCTATGGCTACACCTTC.

The chain has TRBV4-3 and TRBJ2-2; D is possibly TRBD1 (5 bases). The V end lost 4 bases, the J end lost 0 bases, and 12 bases lay between the germline ends. Germline loops: CDR1 LGHNA, CDR2 YSLEER. The CDR3 is 16 residues long. The CDR3 nucleotides read TGCGCCAGCAGCCGACAAGACAGTGCGAACACCGGGGAGCTGTTTTTT. It translates to CASSRQDSANTGELFF.

This rearrangement joins TRBV4-1 to TRBJ1-1, with D perhaps TRBD1 (5 bases). Germline V gene lookup returns CDR1 MGHRA and CDR2 YSYEKL. V lost 2 bases to trimming and J lost 11 bases, with 15 bases between them. CDR3 length: 13 amino acids. Here the CDR3 DNA reads TGCGCCAGCAGCCAAAACCTAGTAGGGGTGGCTTTCTTT. Encoded protein: CASSQNLVGVAFF.

The V gene is TRBV28, the J gene TRBJ1-4, with TRBD1 matching over 10 bases. V was clipped by 6 bases and J by 15 bases; unmatched bases: 13. CDR3 length: 14 amino acids. Germline CDR1 is MDHEN and CDR2 is SYDVKM. The CDR3 DNA follows: TGTGCCAGCAGGCCCGACAGGGGGCTAATCAGGGTGTTTTTT. Its protein is CASRPDRGLIRVFF.

The V and J genes are TRBV28 and TRBJ2-7; D perhaps matches TRBD2 (7 bases). Germline lookup yields CDR1 MDHEN and CDR2 SYDVKM. The CDR3 spans 16 residues. Trimming stripped 4 bases from V and 3 bases from J, with 19 bases between. The CDR3 loop is CASSSPREGENYEQYF. CDR3 nucleotides: TGTGCCAGCAGTTCCCCCAGGGAGGGGGAGAACTACGAGCAGTACTTC.

V and J are TRBV3-1 (or the pseudogene TRBV3-2) and TRBJ2-3, with 10 bases fitting TRBD2. With V trimmed by 1 base and J by 1 base, 8 bases remained unmatched. The CDR3 is 18 amino acids. CDR1 is LGHDT, CDR2 YNNKEL, per germline (reference sequence). The CDR3 DNA reads TGTGCCAGCAGCCAAGTAGGTCGGGGGACTAGCGGCACAGATACGCAGTATTTT. Its protein product is CASSQVGRGTSGTDTQYF.

This sequence joins TRBV10-2 and TRBJ2-7; D perhaps matches TRBD2 (5 bases). V lost 0 bases and J lost 1, with 16 bases in between. CDR3 length: 17 residues. CDR1 is WSHSY and CDR2 is SAAADI in the germline V gene. The CDR3 DNA reads TGCGCCAGCAGTGAGTCTGGAGGAGCTGGGATATCCTACGAGCAGTACTTC. It yields the protein CASSESGGAGISYEQYF.

V gene TRBV5-6 combines with J gene TRBJ2-5; 8 bases fit TRBD1. Germline V gene lookup returns CDR1 SGHDT and CDR2 YYEEEE. J gave up 1 base and V 3 bases, and 5 bases lay outside the gene matches. The CDR3 runs 15 residues. The CDR3 loop is CASSYVDRAQETQYF. In DNA form, the CDR3 reads TGTGCCAGCAGCTACGTGGACAGGGCCCAAGAGACCCAGTACTTC.

This clone was found once. This sequence joins TRBV7-2 and TRBJ2-7; TRBD1 matches at 8 bases. V shed 2 bases, J shed 6 bases, and the junction held 15 bases outside the gene matches. In germline, CDR1 is SGHTA, CDR2 FQGNSA. The CDR3 has 17 residues. The CDR3 DNA reads as TGTGCCAGCAGCTTAAGCTTCGGACAGGGAAGAGAGGGCGAGCAGTACTTC. Protein product: CASSLSFGQGREGEQYF.

This clone was counted only a few times. This sequence joins TRBV29-1 and TRBJ2-1; 7 positions agree with TRBD2. Per germline, CDR1 SQVTM and CDR2 ANQGSEA. V dropped 0 bases and J dropped 0; count of bases not matched to a gene: 2. The CDR3 is 15 residues long. As DNA, the CDR3 is TGCAGCGTTGAAGACGGGAGGAGCTCCTACAATGAGCAGTTCTTC. Protein sequence: CSVEDGRSSYNEQFF.

The gene calls are TRBV9 and TRBJ2-1; 8 bases line up with TRBD2. The CDR3 is 18 residues long. V lost 0 bases, J lost 5 bases, and 13 bases stayed unmatched. Germline-derived CDR1 and CDR2 are SGDLS and YYNGEE. DNA for the CDR3: TGTGCCAGCAGCGTAGCCGGACTAGCCCTCCGGGGCAACAATGAGCAGTTCTTC. Its translation is CASSVAGLALRGNNEQFF.

The table lists this clone with a few counts. The chain combines TRBV7-2 with TRBJ1-1, with unresolved D. Per the germline V gene, CDR1 is SGHTA and CDR2 is FQGNSA. The CDR3 length is 14 residues. Between the trimmed V and J ends, which lost 2 bases and 1 base, there was a span of 8 bases. The CDR3 DNA sequence: TGTGCCAGCAGCTTAATGGCGGGGAACACTGAAGCTTTCTTT. This codes for CASSLMAGNTEAFF.

The chain employs TRBV5-4 and TRBJ2-5, with 8 bases lining up with TRBD1. This CDR3 has 15 residues. Germline values: CDR1 SGHNT, CDR2 YYREEE (reference sequence). J gave up 4 bases and V 0 bases, and 5 bases lay outside the gene matches. CDR3 DNA: TGTGCCAGCAGCTTGGGCGACAGGGGTGGAGAGACCCAGTACTTC. Encoded protein: CASSLGDRGGETQYF.

The rearrangement uses TRBV18 and TRBJ2-2; TRBD1 matches 12 bases. Germline lookup yields CDR1 KGHSH and CDR2 LQKENI. The V gene end was trimmed by 3 bases and the J gene end by 4 bases; junction bases not matched to a gene: 9. CDR3 size: 18 residues. CDR3 in amino acids: CASSPRDRGRVGTGELFF. CDR3 bases: TGTGCCAGCTCACCGAGGGACAGGGGGCGCGTAGGCACCGGGGAGCTGTTTTTT. Based on the CDR3 plus reference TRBV18 and TRBJ2-2, the full variable domain is NAGVMQNPRHLVRRRGQEARLRCSPMKGHSHVYWYRQLPEEGLKFMVYLQKENIIDESGMPKERFSAEFPKEGPSILRIQQVVRGDSAAYFCASSPRDRGRVGTGELFFGEGSRLTVL.